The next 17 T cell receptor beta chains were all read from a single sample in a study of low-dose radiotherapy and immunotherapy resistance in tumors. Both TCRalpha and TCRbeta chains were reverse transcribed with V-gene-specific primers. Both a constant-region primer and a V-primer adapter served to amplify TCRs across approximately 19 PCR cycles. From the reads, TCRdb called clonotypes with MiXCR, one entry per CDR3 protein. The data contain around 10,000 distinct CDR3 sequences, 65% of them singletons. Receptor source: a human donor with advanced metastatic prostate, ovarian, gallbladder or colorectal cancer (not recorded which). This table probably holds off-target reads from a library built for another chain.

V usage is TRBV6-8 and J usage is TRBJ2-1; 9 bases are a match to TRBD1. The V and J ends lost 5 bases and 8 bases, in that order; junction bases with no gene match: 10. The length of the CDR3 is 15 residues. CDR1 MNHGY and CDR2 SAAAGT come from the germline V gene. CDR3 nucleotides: TGTGCCAGCAGTCCCGGGACAGGGTCTTCCGATGAGCAGTTCTTC. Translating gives CASSPGTGSSDEQFF.

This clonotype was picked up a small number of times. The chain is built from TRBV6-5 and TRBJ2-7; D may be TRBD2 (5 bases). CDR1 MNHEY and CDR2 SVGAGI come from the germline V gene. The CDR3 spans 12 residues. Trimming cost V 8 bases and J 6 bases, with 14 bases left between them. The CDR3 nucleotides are TGTGCCAGCTCGTATCGAGGGAGCGAGCAGTACTTC. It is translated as CASSYRGSEQYF.

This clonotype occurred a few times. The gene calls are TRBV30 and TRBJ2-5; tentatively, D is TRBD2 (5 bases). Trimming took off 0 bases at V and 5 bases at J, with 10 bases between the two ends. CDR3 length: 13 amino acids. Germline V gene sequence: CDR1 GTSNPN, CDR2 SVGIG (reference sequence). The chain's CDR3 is CAWSVNRGETQYF. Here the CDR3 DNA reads TGTGCCTGGAGTGTCAATAGAGGGGAGACCCAGTACTTC.

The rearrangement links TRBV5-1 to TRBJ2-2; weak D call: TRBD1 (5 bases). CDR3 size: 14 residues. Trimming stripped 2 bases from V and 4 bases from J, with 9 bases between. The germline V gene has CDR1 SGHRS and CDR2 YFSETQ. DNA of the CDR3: TGCGCCAGCAGCTTCCGCCAGGGCACCGGGGAGCTGTTTTTT. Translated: CASSFRQGTGELFF.

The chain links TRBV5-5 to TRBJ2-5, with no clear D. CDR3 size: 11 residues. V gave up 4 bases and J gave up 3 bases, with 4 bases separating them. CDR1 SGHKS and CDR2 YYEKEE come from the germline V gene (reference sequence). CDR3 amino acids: CASSPKETQYF. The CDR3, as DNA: TGTGCCAGCAGCCCAAAAGAGACCCAGTACTTC.

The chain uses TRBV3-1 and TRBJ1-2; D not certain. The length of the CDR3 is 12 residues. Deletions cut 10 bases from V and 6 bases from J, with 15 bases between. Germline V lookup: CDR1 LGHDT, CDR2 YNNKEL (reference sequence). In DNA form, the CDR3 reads TGTGCCACCCGAGACTTATCCGATGGCTACACCTTC. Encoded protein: CATRDLSDGYTF.

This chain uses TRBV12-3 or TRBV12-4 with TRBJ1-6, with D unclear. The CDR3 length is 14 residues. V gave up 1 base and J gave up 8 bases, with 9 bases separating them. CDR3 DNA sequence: TGTGCCAGCAGTTTAGAGGCAGGTTATTCACCCCTCCACTTT. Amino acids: CASSLEAGYSPLHF.

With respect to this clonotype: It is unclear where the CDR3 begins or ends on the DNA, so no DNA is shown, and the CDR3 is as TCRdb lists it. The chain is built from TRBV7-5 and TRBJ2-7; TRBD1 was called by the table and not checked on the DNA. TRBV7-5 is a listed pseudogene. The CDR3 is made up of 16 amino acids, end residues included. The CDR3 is CISVPEASTGNYEQYF.

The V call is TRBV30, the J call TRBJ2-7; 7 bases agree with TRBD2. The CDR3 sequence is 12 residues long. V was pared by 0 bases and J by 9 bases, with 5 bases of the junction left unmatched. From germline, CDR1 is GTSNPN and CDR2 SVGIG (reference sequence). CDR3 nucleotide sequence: TGTGCCTGGAGTGTGAGCGGGATGGCGCAGTACTTC. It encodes CAWSVSGMAQYF.

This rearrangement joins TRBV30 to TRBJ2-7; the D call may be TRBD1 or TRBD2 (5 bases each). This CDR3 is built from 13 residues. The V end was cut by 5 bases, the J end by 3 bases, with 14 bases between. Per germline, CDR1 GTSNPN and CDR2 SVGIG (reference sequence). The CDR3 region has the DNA TGTGCCTGGTCTAGGGGAGATCTCTACGAGCAGTACTTC. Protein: CAWSRGDLYEQYF. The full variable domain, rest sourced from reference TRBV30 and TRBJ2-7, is SQTIHQWPATLVQPVGSPLSLECTVEGTSNPNLYWYRQAAGRGLQLLFYSVGIGQISSEVPQNLSASRPQDRQFILSSKKLLLSDSGFYLCAWSRGDLYEQYFGPGTRLTVT.

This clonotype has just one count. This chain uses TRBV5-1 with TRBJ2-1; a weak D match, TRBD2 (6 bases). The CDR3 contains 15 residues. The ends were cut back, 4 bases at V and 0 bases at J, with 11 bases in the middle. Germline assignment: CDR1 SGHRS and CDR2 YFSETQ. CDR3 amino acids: CASSTAGSSYNEQFF. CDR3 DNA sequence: TGCGCCAGCAGCACAGCGGGTAGCTCCTACAATGAGCAGTTCTTC.

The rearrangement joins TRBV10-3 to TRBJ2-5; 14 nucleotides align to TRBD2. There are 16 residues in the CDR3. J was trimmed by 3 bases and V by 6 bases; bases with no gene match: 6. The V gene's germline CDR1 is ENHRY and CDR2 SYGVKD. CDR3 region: CAISDPGLAGEETQYF. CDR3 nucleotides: TGTGCCATCAGCGACCCGGGACTAGCGGGAGAAGAGACCCAGTACTTC.

CDR3 region: CASTQGARYYGYTF. CDR3 sequence (DNA): TGTGCCAGCACCCAGGGGGCGCGGTATTATGGCTACACCTTC. The gene calls are TRBV6-5 and TRBJ1-2; TRBD1 agrees at 8 bases. The trim removed 7 bases at V and 5 bases at J, leaving 9 bases unmatched. CDR1 and CDR2 from the germline V gene are MNHEY and SVGAGI. The CDR3 totals 14 residues.

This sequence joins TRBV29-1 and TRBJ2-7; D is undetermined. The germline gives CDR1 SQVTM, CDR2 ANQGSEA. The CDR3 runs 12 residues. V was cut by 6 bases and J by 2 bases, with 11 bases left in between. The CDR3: CSVLVGTYEQYF. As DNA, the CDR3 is TGCAGCGTACTGGTAGGAACCTACGAGCAGTACTTC.

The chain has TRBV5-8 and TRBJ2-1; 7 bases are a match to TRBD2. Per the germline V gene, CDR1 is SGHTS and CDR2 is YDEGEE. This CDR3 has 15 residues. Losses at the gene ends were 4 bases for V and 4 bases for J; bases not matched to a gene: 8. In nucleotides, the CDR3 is TGTGCCAGCAGCCCCGGGACTACCCTATACAATGAGCAGTTCTTC. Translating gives CASSPGTTLYNEQFF.

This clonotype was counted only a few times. The DNA of the CDR3 is TGTGCCAGCAGTGAAGTACTACCGATCATGGCCATTAATGAAAAACTGTTTTTT. Amino acids: CASSEVLPIMAINEKLFF. This sequence joins TRBV2 and TRBJ1-4; D gene uncertain. The CDR3 extends over 18 amino acids. The germline CDR1 and CDR2 sequences are SNHLY and FYNNEI. V lost 1 base, J lost 4 bases, and 19 bases lay in between.

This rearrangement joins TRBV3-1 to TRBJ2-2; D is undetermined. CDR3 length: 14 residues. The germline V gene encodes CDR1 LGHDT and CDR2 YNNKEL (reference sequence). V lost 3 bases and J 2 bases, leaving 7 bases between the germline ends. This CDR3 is CASSQAANTGELFF. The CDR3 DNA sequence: TGTGCCAGCAGCCAGGCCGCTAACACCGGGGAGCTGTTTTTT.